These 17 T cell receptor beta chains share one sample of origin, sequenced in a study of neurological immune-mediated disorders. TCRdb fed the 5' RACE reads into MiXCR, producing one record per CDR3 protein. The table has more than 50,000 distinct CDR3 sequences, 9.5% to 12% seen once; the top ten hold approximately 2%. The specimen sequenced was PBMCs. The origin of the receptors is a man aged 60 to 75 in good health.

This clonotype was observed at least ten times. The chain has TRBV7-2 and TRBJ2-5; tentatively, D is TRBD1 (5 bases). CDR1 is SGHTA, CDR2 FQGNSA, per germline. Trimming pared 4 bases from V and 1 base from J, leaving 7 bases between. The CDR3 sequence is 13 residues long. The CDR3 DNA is TGTGCCAGCAGCTGGGGCGTCCAAGAGACCCAGTACTTC. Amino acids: CASSWGVQETQYF.

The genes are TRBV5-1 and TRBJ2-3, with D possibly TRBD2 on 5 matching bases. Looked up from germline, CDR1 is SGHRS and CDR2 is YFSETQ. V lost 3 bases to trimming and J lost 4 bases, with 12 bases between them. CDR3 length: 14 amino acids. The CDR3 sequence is CASSWALGPDTQYF. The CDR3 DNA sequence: TGCGCCAGCAGCTGGGCACTAGGTCCAGATACGCAGTATTTT.

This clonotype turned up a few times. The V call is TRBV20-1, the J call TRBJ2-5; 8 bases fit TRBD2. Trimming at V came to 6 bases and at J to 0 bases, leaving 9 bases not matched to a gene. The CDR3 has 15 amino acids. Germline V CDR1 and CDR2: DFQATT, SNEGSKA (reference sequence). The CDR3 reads CSAAGGRGDQETQYF. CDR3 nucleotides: TGCAGTGCGGCCGGGGGGCGGGGGGACCAAGAGACCCAGTACTTC.

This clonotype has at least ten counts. This chain's CDR3 is CRPRSQGKKTEAFF. CDR3 sequence (DNA): TGCAGACCCCGGTCCCAGGGCAAGAAAACTGAAGCTTTCTTT. The gene calls are TRBV20-1 and TRBJ1-1; perhaps TRBD1 as D (5 bases). The CDR3 spans 14 residues. Germline loops: CDR1 DFQATT, CDR2 SNEGSKA (reference sequence).

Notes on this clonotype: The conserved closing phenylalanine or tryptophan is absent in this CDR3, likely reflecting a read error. The CDR3 reads CSAFQGPIYEQYR. The CDR3 coding sequence is TGCAGTGCTTTTCAAGGACCCATCTACGAGCAGTACCGC. The genes are TRBV20-1 and TRBJ2-7, with D unclear. V lost 5 bases and J 3 bases, leaving 14 bases between the germline ends. Germline V gene sequence: CDR1 DFQATT, CDR2 SNEGSKA (reference sequence). The CDR3 is made up of 13 amino acids.

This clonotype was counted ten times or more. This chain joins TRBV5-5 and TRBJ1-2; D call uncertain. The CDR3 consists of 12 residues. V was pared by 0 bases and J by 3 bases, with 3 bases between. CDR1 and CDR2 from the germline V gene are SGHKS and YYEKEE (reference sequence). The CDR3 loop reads CASSLDDYGYTF. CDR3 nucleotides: TGTGCCAGCAGCTTGGACGACTATGGCTACACCTTC. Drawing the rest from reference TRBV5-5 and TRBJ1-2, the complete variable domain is DAGVTQSPTHLIKTRGQQVTLRCSPISGHKSVSWYQQVLGQGPQFIFQYYEKEERGRGNFPDRFSARQFPNYSSELNVNALLLGDSALYLCASSLDDYGYTFGSGTRLTVV.

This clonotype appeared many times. Here the CDR3 reads CSARDLARGWDQPQHF. The CDR3 region has the DNA TGCAGTGCTAGAGATCTCGCGCGGGGTTGGGATCAGCCCCAGCATTTT. The chain links TRBV20-1 to TRBJ1-5, with D unresolved. This CDR3 is built from 16 residues. Per germline, CDR1 DFQATT and CDR2 SNEGSKA (reference sequence). V was shortened by 0 bases and J by 5 bases, with 17 bases between the two germline ends.

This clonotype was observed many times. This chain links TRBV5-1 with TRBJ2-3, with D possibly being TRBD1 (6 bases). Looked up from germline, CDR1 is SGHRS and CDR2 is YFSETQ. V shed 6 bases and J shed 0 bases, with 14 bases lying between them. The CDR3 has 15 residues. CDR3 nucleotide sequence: TGCGCCAGCACCCCCTTGAGGGGGAGCACAGATACGCAGTATTTT. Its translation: CASTPLRGSTDTQYF.

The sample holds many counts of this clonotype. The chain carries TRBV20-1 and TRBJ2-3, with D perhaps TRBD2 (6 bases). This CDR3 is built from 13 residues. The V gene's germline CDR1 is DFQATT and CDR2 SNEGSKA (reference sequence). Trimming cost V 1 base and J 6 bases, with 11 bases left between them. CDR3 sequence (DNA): TGCAGTGCTAGAGGGGGAGGAGTCGATACGCAGTATTTT. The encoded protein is CSARGGGVDTQYF.

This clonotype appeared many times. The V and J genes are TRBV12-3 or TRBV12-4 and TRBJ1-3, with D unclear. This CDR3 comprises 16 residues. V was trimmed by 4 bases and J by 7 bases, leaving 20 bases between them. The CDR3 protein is CASSSPMDGPGNTIYF. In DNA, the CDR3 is TGTGCCAGCAGTTCCCCCATGGACGGACCGGGGAACACCATATATTTT.

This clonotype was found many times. The CDR3 here is CAISAPGTGDEQYF. Written as DNA, the CDR3 is TGTGCCATCAGTGCCCCCGGGACAGGGGACGAGCAGTACTTC. The gene calls are TRBV10-3 and TRBJ2-7; the match to TRBD1 covers 10 bases. The CDR3 contains 14 residues. The V gene's germline CDR1 is ENHRY and CDR2 SYGVKD. V lost 4 bases and J lost 5; bases outside the gene matches: 5.

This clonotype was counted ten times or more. CDR3 DNA sequence: TGTGCCAGCAGCTTAACAGAGAGCTCCTACGAGCAGTACTTC. Protein product: CASSLTESSYEQYF. The chain employs TRBV7-8 and TRBJ2-7; D is unclear. With 2 bases removed from V and 0 bases from J, the gap between germline ends came to 8 bases. This CDR3 is 14 amino acids long. CDR1 SGHVS and CDR2 FQNEAQ come from the germline V gene.

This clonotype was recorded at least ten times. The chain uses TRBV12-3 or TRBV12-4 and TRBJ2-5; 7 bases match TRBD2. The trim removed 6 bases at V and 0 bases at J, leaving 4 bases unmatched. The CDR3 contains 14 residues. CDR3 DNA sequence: TGTGCCAGCAGCCTCGGGGGGTACCAAGAGACCCAGTACTTC. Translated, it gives CASSLGGYQETQYF.

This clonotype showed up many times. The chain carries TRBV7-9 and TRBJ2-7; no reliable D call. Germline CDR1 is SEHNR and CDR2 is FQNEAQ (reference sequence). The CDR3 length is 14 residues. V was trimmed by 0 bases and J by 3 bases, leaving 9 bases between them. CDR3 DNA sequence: TGTGCCAGCAGCTTAGCGTCGGCCTACTACGAGCAGTACTTC. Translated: CASSLASAYYEQYF.

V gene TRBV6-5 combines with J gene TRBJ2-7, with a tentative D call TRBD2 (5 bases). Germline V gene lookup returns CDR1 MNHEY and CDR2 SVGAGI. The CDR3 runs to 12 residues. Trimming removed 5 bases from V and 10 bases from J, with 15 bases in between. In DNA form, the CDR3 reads TGTGCCAGCAGTACCCCCGGGAAGGGACAGTACTTC. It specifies CASSTPGKGQYF.

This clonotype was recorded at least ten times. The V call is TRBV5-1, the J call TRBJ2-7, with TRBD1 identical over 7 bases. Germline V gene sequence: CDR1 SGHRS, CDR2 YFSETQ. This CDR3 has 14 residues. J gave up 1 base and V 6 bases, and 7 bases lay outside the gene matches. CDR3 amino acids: CASNAGTASYEQYF. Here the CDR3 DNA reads TGCGCCAGCAACGCCGGGACAGCGTCCTACGAGCAGTACTTC.

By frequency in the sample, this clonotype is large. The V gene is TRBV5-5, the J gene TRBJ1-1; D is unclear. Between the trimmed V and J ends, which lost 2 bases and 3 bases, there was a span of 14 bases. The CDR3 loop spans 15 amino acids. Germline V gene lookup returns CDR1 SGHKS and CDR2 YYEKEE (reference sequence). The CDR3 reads CASSLNWVRDTEAFF. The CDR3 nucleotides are TGTGCCAGCAGCTTAAATTGGGTTCGGGACACTGAAGCTTTCTTT.